This passage covers 15 T cell receptor beta chains from one sample sequenced in a study of T cells after yellow fever vaccination. TCRdb re-called the 5' RACE reads through MiXCR, storing one row per CDR3 protein. This table has 25,000 to 35,000 distinct CDR3 sequences, approximately 4.7% appearing once. Sequences were derived from CD8+ T cells sorted from PBMCs, sampled 5 days after the yellow fever booster vaccination. The source of these receptors is a man aged 30-40 years who received the YFV17D yellow fever vaccine.

This clonotype showed up many times. The chain couples TRBV3-1 to TRBJ2-3; 10 bases are a match to TRBD2. Germline lookup yields CDR1 LGHDT and CDR2 YNNKEL (reference sequence). The V gene end was trimmed by 4 bases and the J gene end by 4 bases; junction bases not matched to a gene: 5. This CDR3 has 15 residues. The CDR3 spells CASSPGLASSDTQYF. CDR3 sequence (DNA): TGTGCCAGCAGCCCGGGACTAGCGTCTTCAGATACGCAGTATTTT.

In its sample, this clonotype was seen many times. The rearrangement links TRBV6-1 to TRBJ2-3, with 8 bases matching TRBD2. The CDR3 is made up of 15 amino acids. Germline loops: CDR1 MNHNS, CDR2 SASEGT. Trimming removed 5 bases from V and 6 bases from J; junction bases left unmatched: 10. The CDR3 protein is CASSTGGLAPDTQYF. For the CDR3, the DNA is TGTGCCAGCAGTACGGGCGGACTAGCTCCCGATACGCAGTATTTT.

In its sample, this clonotype was seen many times. The genes are TRBV18 and TRBJ1-2; D remains ambiguous. The CDR3 contains 16 residues. The germline V gene encodes CDR1 KGHSH and CDR2 LQKENI. The ends were cut back, 2 bases at V and 2 bases at J, with 15 bases in the middle. DNA for the CDR3: TGTGCCAGCTCACCAATCGAGGGAGCGGGGAACTATGGCTACACCTTC. It codes for CASSPIEGAGNYGYTF.

This clonotype was recorded at least ten times. This chain uses TRBV6-5 with TRBJ2-1, with 9 bases that match TRBD2. Germline trimming cut 2 bases from V and 0 bases from J; bases unmatched to any gene: 11. CDR1 MNHEY and CDR2 SVGAGI come from the germline V gene. The CDR3 runs 19 residues. CDR3 residues: CASSYLAGASGISYNEQFF. The CDR3 region has the DNA TGTGCCAGCAGTTACCTCGCGGGGGCTAGCGGGATCTCCTACAATGAGCAGTTCTTC.

This clonotype has ten or more counts. The genes are TRBV6-2 or TRBV6-3 and TRBJ2-2; maybe TRBD1 (5 bases). Trimming pared 5 bases from V and 4 bases from J, leaving 14 bases between. Germline lookup yields CDR1 MNHEY and CDR2 SVGEGT. The CDR3 runs 15 residues. The CDR3 loop is CASSVDTSGTGELFF. DNA for the CDR3: TGTGCCAGCAGTGTGGACACCTCGGGCACCGGGGAGCTGTTTTTT.

This clonotype was seen many times. The gene calls are TRBV29-1 and TRBJ2-7; D remains unclear. From germline, CDR1 is SQVTM and CDR2 ANQGSEA. The CDR3 extends over 12 amino acids. Trimming removed 3 bases at V and 7 bases at J, with 13 bases between. This chain's CDR3 is CSVESSLREQYF. The DNA for the CDR3 is TGCAGCGTTGAGTCGTCGCTGAGGGAGCAGTACTTC.

This clonotype was counted ten times or more. V is TRBV6-2 or TRBV6-3 and J is TRBJ2-1, with D tentatively TRBD1 or TRBD2 (5 bases each). In germline, CDR1 is MNHEY, CDR2 SVGEGT. The V gene lost 2 bases and the J gene lost 6 bases, with 11 bases spanning the gap. The CDR3 runs to 14 residues. CDR3 region: CASSYGTLGNEQFF. Written as DNA, the CDR3 is TGTGCCAGCAGTTACGGGACGCTGGGCAATGAGCAGTTCTTC.

This clonotype was recorded many times. The chain employs TRBV29-1 and TRBJ2-2; TRBD1 might be the D (5 bases). Looked up from germline, CDR1 is SQVTM and CDR2 is ANQGSEA. CDR3 size: 16 residues. V was cut by 5 bases and J by 0 bases, with 16 bases left in between. The CDR3 DNA sequence: TGCAGCGTTCGCCTTAGCAGGGTTACGAACACCGGGGAGCTGTTTTTT. Its protein is CSVRLSRVTNTGELFF.

This clonotype was seen ten or more times. The J gene is TRBJ2-7, the V gene TRBV13; D is ambiguous. Germline CDR1 PRHDT, CDR2 FYEKMQ (reference sequence). This CDR3 is built from 12 residues. Trimming pared 2 bases from V and 3 bases from J, leaving 5 bases between. CDR3 in DNA: TGTGCCAGCAGCTTACGGCGCTACGAGCAGTACTTC. Residues: CASSLRRYEQYF.

At least ten counts were recorded for this clonotype. The chain is built from TRBV6-5 and TRBJ2-7, with 11 bases that match TRBD1. Germline V gene lookup returns CDR1 MNHEY and CDR2 SVGAGI. The CDR3 spans 13 residues. V lost 8 bases and J lost 0; bases outside the gene matches: 0. The CDR3 protein is CASGQGASYEQYF. CDR3 DNA sequence: TGTGCCAGCGGACAGGGGGCCTCCTACGAGCAGTACTTC.

This clonotype was found many times. The CDR3 region is CASSYLGASGNYEQYF. The CDR3, as DNA: TGTGCCAGCAGTTATTTAGGGGCTAGCGGGAACTACGAGCAGTACTTC. The chain recombines TRBV6-5 with TRBJ2-7, with TRBD2 matching 9 bases. Per germline, CDR1 MNHEY and CDR2 SVGAGI. Trimming removed 3 bases from V and 3 bases from J; junction bases left unmatched: 9. The CDR3 length is 16 residues.

The table lists this clonotype with many counts. This rearrangement joins TRBV27 to TRBJ2-4; D may match TRBD1 or TRBD2 (5 bases each). CDR1 MNHEY and CDR2 SMNVEV come from the germline V gene (reference sequence). V was trimmed by 4 bases and J by 7 bases, leaving 11 bases between them. The CDR3 covers 13 residues. CDR3: CASSSSGTNIQYF. CDR3 bases: TGTGCCAGCAGTTCCTCCGGGACGAACATTCAGTACTTC.

This clonotype was seen at least ten times. The CDR3: CASSALAENTGELFF. CDR3 nucleotide sequence: TGCGCCAGCAGCGCACTAGCGGAGAACACCGGGGAGCTGTTTTTT. The chain employs TRBV10-1 and TRBJ2-2; 8 nucleotides agree with TRBD2. The CDR3 runs 15 residues. The germline V gene has CDR1 WNHNN and CDR2 SYGVQD (reference sequence). V trimming: 6 bases; J trimming: 1 base; junction bases outside the gene matches: 4.

This clonotype was seen many times. The chain employs TRBV7-9 and TRBJ2-7, with D perhaps matching TRBD1 (5 bases). The germline V and J ends were trimmed by 6 bases and 3 bases, with 9 bases remaining between them. Germline V lookup: CDR1 SEHNR, CDR2 FQNEAQ (reference sequence). The CDR3 loop spans 12 amino acids. Here the CDR3 reads CASRLDNYEQYF. The CDR3 DNA sequence: TGTGCCAGCAGACTGGACAACTACGAGCAGTACTTC.

This clonotype was observed at least ten times. J is TRBJ2-7 and V is TRBV29-1; the match to TRBD1 covers 7 bases. Germline CDR1 is SQVTM and CDR2 is ANQGSEA. The CDR3 has 12 residues. The J segment lost 2 bases and the V segment lost 3 bases, leaving 1 base of the junction unmatched. The CDR3 DNA reads as TGCAGCGTTGAGGGACAGACCTACGAGCAGTACTTC. It yields the protein CSVEGQTYEQYF.